This is a list of T cell receptor beta chains from one sample in a study of regulatory T cells in long-lasting Graves disease. Via MiXCR, TCRdb re-called the multiplex PCR reads, giving one row per CDR3 protein. The repertoire holds 250,000 to 300,000 distinct CDR3 sequences, with roughly 18% as singletons. The same specimen was also included in a second study, on T cells in Graves' hyperthyroidism and ophthalmopathy.

Sequencing used peripheral blood mononuclear cells (PBMCs), obtained at new diagnosis, from a patient treated with antithyroid drugs. Receptors were obtained from a young woman with Graves disease. The CDR3 runs from the conserved cysteine through the conserved F or W. The order of the fields is D gene, clone size, J gene, V gene, CDR3 DNA, CDR3 protein. A D gene is named only where the DNA matches it firmly. Clone size is stated in some rows and not others, as once, few, many or a class when expanded.

D: TRBD1
size: many
J: TRBJ1-4
V: TRBV4-1
DNA: TGTGCCAGCAGCCACATGAGTTACCGGGACAGGGAGGGAAAACTGTTTTTT
CDR3: CASSHMSYRDREGKLFF

D: TRBD1
size: .
J: TRBJ2-2
V: TRBV5-4
DNA: TGTGCCAGCAGCGTAAACCGGGACAGGGCGCTGTTTTTT
CDR3: CASSVNRDRALFF

D: .
size: many
J: TRBJ2-3
V: TRBV6-2/TRBV6-3
DNA: TGTGCCAGCAGTTACCCGGACCACCCAGATACGCAGTATTTT
CDR3: CASSYPDHPDTQYF

D: .
size: .
J: TRBJ2-1
V: TRBV7-2
DNA: TGTGCCAGCAGCTTAAGCGGGCGGTCCTACAATGAGCAGTTCTTC
CDR3: CASSLSGRSYNEQFF

D: TRBD1
size: .
J: TRBJ1-1
V: TRBV20-1
DNA: TGCAGTGCTAGAGTCGTGGACAGGGGCGACACTGAAGCTTTCTTT
CDR3: CSARVVDRGDTEAFF

D: .
size: few
J: TRBJ2-1
V: TRBV5-1
DNA: TGCGCCAGCAGCTACACCAATTCGCCTGAGCAGTTCTTC
CDR3: CASSYTNSPEQFF

D: .
size: many
J: TRBJ1-3
V: TRBV3-1
DNA: TGTGCCAGCAGCCAAGGACCGGGCTACTCTGGAAACACCATATATTTT
CDR3: CASSQGPGYSGNTIYF

D: TRBD1
size: few
J: TRBJ2-5
V: TRBV10-3
DNA: TGTGCCATCAGTGAACAGGGGTCTGGAGAGACCCAGTACTTC
CDR3: CAISEQGSGETQYF

D: .
size: many
J: TRBJ1-6
V: TRBV14
DNA: TGTGCCAGCAGCATACAGGGCGCGTATTCACCCCTCCACTTT
CDR3: CASSIQGAYSPLHF

D: .
size: .
J: TRBJ1-1
V: TRBV6-5
DNA: TGTGCCAGCAGTTACACGAATCCGGCCCCGAACACTGAAGCTTTCTTT
CDR3: CASSYTNPAPNTEAFF

D: .
size: many
J: TRBJ2-1
V: TRBV5-6
DNA: TGTGCCAGCAGCCAACCGGGACAGCAGTTCTTC
CDR3: CASSQPGQQFF

D: TRBD2
size: many
J: TRBJ2-2
V: TRBV4-1
DNA: TGCGCCAGCAGCCAACTAGCGGGAGCGAACACCGGGGAGCTGTTTTTT
CDR3: CASSQLAGANTGELFF

D: .
size: .
J: TRBJ2-7
V: TRBV29-1
DNA: TGCAGCGTTGATCGGCGTGGCGTGGGGGACGAGCAGTACTTC
CDR3: CSVDRRGVGDEQYF

D: .
size: many
J: TRBJ2-7
V: TRBV27
DNA: TGTGCCAGCAGTTTCGGGGGGGGGACAGACCGCTCCTACGAGCAGTACTTC
CDR3: CASSFGGGTDRSYEQYF

D: .
size: many
J: TRBJ2-5
V: TRBV3-1
DNA: TGTGCCAGCAGCCAAGTACCCCCGGAGACCCAGTACTTC
CDR3: CASSQVPPETQYF

D: TRBD2
size: .
J: TRBJ2-3
V: TRBV28
DNA: TGTGCCAGCAGAAGAATAGCGGGAGGCACAGATACGCAGTATTTT
CDR3: CASRRIAGGTDTQYF

D: TRBD1
size: .
J: TRBJ2-3
V: TRBV13
DNA: TGTGCCAGCAGCTTGGAGGACAGGGGATTTGAGGGCACAGATACGCAGTATTTT
CDR3: CASSLEDRGFEGTDTQYF

D: .
size: many
J: TRBJ1-1
V: TRBV6-2/TRBV6-3
DNA: TGTGCCAGCAGCTTTGAACTCCTGAACACTGAAGCTTTCTTT
CDR3: CASSFELLNTEAFF

D: TRBD1
size: .
J: TRBJ1-1
V: TRBV19
DNA: TGTGCCAGTAGTACAACCAGGGGGACTGAAGCTTTCTTT
CDR3: CASSTTRGTEAFF

D: .
size: many
J: TRBJ1-5
V: TRBV19
DNA: TGTGCCAGTAGTGGTACAGGGTCAGGTCAGCCCCAGCATTTT
CDR3: CASSGTGSGQPQHF

D: TRBD1
size: once
J: TRBJ1-5
V: TRBV6-2/TRBV6-3
DNA: TGTGCCAGCATTATCCCGGGACAGGGAAAACAGCATTTT
CDR3: CASIIPGQGKQHF

D: .
size: many
J: TRBJ1-1
V: TRBV5-1
DNA: TGCGCCAGCAGCTTGGCCTTGGGCGGGTTTGAAGCTTTCTTT
CDR3: CASSLALGGFEAFF

D: .
size: many
J: TRBJ1-5
V: TRBV2
DNA: TGTGCCAGCAGTGTGGGCAGAAACTATCAGCCCCAGCATTTT
CDR3: CASSVGRNYQPQHF

D: TRBD1
size: few
J: TRBJ1-2
V: TRBV6-9
DNA: TGTGCCAGCAGTTCCGGGACAGGGTGGGACTATGGCTACACCTTC
CDR3: CASSSGTGWDYGYTF